These T cell receptor beta chains were read from a single sample in a study of blood T cell repertoires in COVID-19. Repertoires were generated with immunoSEQ multiplex PCR, while TCRdb's copy carries only in-frame clones and drops some. The repertoire consists of roughly 150,000 clones, with around 84% occurring once and the leading ten covering 9% to 10%. Specimen: peripheral blood. The receptors were sampled from a woman aged 50 to 65 with acute or convalescent COVID-19. CDR3s include the opening cysteine and the closing phenylalanine or tryptophan. D genes are given only for firm matches. Size values are once, few and many counts, or a class for expanded clones, and some rows have none.

cdr3_nt cdr3_aa clone_size v_call d_call j_call
TGTGCCAGTAGTATAAGAGGCGGGACTAGCAGCCACTACGAGCAGTACTTC CASSIRGGTSSHYEQYF few TRBV19 TRBD2 TRBJ2-7
TGTGCCAGCAGCCAAGTCCGGGACAGGGGTACCTATGGCTACACCTTC CASSQVRDRGTYGYTF - TRBV28 TRBD1 TRBJ1-2
TGTGCCAGCAACAGAGCTAGCGGGTCTTACAATGAGCAGTTCTTC CASNRASGSYNEQFF - TRBV9 TRBD2 TRBJ2-1
TGTGCCAGTAGTGCGGCGGGGGCGGGGTCACCCCTCCACTTT CASSAAGAGSPLHF - TRBV19 - TRBJ1-6
TGTGCCAGCAGTGACCGATCAGAGAACACCGGGGAGCTGTTTTTT CASSDRSENTGELFF - TRBV6-4 - TRBJ2-2
TGTGCCAGCAGCTTAGCGAGATCGGGGTCTTCATACGAGCAGTACTTC CASSLARSGSSYEQYF - TRBV11-2 - TRBJ2-7
TGTGCCAGCAGCTTAGGACAGGGGCCAGTCTACGAGCAGTACTTC CASSLGQGPVYEQYF once TRBV7-3 TRBD1 TRBJ2-7
TGTGCCAGCAGCTCTGCGGGACTAGGTGATCCTGGGGAGCTGTTTTTT CASSSAGLGDPGELFF - TRBV7-6 TRBD2 TRBJ2-2
TGCGCCAGCAGCTTGGATTCTAGCAGTACCACAGATACGCAGTATTTT CASSLDSSSTTDTQYF - TRBV5-1 - TRBJ2-3
TGCGCCAGCAGCCGCGTACAGGGGGCGAGGGAAGAGACCCAGTACTTC CASSRVQGAREETQYF - TRBV4-1 TRBD1 TRBJ2-5
TGTGCCGTGTCGCCTCGGGACAGGGGGCAAGAGACCCAGTACTTC CAVSPRDRGQETQYF - TRBV10-3 TRBD1 TRBJ2-5
TGTGCCACGAGTTCCACACAGAGACGCTCTGGAAACACCATATATTTT CATSSTQRRSGNTIYF - TRBV19 - TRBJ1-3
TGTGCCAGCAGTGGACAGGGCGGTAATTCACCCCTCCACTTT CASSGQGGNSPLHF once TRBV2 TRBD1 TRBJ1-6
TGTGCCAGCTCCCCGCCCGGGACAGCGAACACTGAAGCTTTCTTT CASSPPGTANTEAFF - TRBV18 TRBD1 TRBJ1-1
TGTGCCACCAGTGTCGGACAAGCAATATCCACCGGGGAGCTGTTTTTT CATSVGQAISTGELFF - TRBV24-1 - TRBJ2-2
TGTGCCAGCAGCTCGACAGGGATCTCCTACAATGAGCAGTTCTTC CASSSTGISYNEQFF - TRBV11-3 TRBD1 TRBJ2-1
TGTGCCTGGAGCGCCGGGAGGTCTAATTCACCCCTCCACTTT CAWSAGRSNSPLHF - TRBV30 - TRBJ1-6
TGTGCCAGCAGCTATACAGGGAGTGGCTACACCTTC CASSYTGSGYTF - TRBV3-1/TRBV3-2 - TRBJ1-2
TGCGCCAGCAGCCAAGAAAGGCGGAGTTATGGCTACACCTTC CASSQERRSYGYTF - TRBV4-1 - TRBJ1-2
TGTGCCAGCAGTGGGTGGACATTGAACTTC CASSGWTLNF few TRBV2 - TRBJ1-2
TGTGCCAGCCGTTCCCAGGGGGCTAATCAGCCCCAGCATTTT CASRSQGANQPQHF few TRBV27 TRBD1 TRBJ1-5
TGTGCCAGCAGCTTCTGGACTAGCGGGGGTTTCCCTAGCACAGATACGCAGTATTTT CASSFWTSGGFPSTDTQYF - TRBV7-6 TRBD2 TRBJ2-3
TGTGCCAGCAGCCAAGATCTTGCGAGCACAGATACGCAGTATTTT CASSQDLASTDTQYF - TRBV4-2 - TRBJ2-3
TGTGCCAGCAGCGACCTCCCTTTGGGCGAGCAGTTCTTC CASSDLPLGEQFF - TRBV6-5 - TRBJ2-1
TGTGCCAGCAGCCTCGGGACTAGCGATTACAATGAGCAGTTCTTC CASSLGTSDYNEQFF - TRBV4-2 TRBD2 TRBJ2-1
TGTGCCAGCAGCTTGGACAGGGGAGGAACTGAAGCTTTCTTT CASSLDRGGTEAFF - TRBV11-2 TRBD1 TRBJ1-1
TGCGCCAGCAGCCAAGGGTCGTCGACAGGGAACTATGGCTACACCTTC CASSQGSSTGNYGYTF - TRBV4-1 TRBD1 TRBJ1-2
TGTGCCAGCAGTGTAATTTCAGGGGGCACTGAAGCTTTCTTT CASSVISGGTEAFF - TRBV9 TRBD1 TRBJ1-1
TGTGCCACCCGGGGGGGTGAAGAAAAACTGTTTTTT CATRGGEEKLFF - TRBV6-5 - TRBJ1-4
TGTGCCAGCAGCCAAATAAGCAGGGCAGGGGCGCAAGCTTTCTTT CASSQISRAGAQAFF - TRBV3-1/TRBV3-2 - TRBJ1-1
TGCGCCAGCAGCTTGCTACAGGGGACCCAGTACTTC CASSLLQGTQYF - TRBV5-1 - TRBJ2-5
TGTGCCAGTACCCTCGGAGCAACTAATGAAAAACTGTTTTTT CASTLGATNEKLFF - TRBV28 - TRBJ1-4
TGTGCCAGCAGCTTGGAAACAGGGGTCGGCTACACCTTC CASSLETGVGYTF - TRBV7-9 TRBD1 TRBJ1-2
TGTGCCAGCAGCACCGGACTAGTGGAGACCCAGTACTTC CASSTGLVETQYF once TRBV9 TRBD2 TRBJ2-5
TGTGCCAGCAGCTTAGGCCCGGGACAGGGGGTCGACGAGCAGTACTTC CASSLGPGQGVDEQYF - TRBV7-8 TRBD1 TRBJ2-7
TGCGCCAGCAGCTTGATGTTAGCGGGGGGCCTGGGCGACGAGCAGTACTTC CASSLMLAGGLGDEQYF few TRBV5-1 TRBD2 TRBJ2-7
TGTGCCAGCAGCTTAGCTAGCGGGAGCTACGAGCAGTACTTC CASSLASGSYEQYF - TRBV7-3 TRBD2 TRBJ2-7
TGCGCCAGCAGCTTACCGACAGCTTCTGGAAACACCATATATTTT CASSLPTASGNTIYF - TRBV5-1 - TRBJ1-3
TGTGCCAGCGGAGACGGACAGGCACGCTACGAGCAGTACTTC CASGDGQARYEQYF - TRBV9 TRBD1 TRBJ2-7
TGCAGCGTTGAAAGGCTAGCGGGGGCCAGCTCCTACAATGAGCAGTTCTTC CSVERLAGASSYNEQFF - TRBV29-1 TRBD2 TRBJ2-1
TGTGCCAGCAGCCAAGAGGACAGGGATCGCTACGAGCAGTACTTC CASSQEDRDRYEQYF - TRBV4-2 TRBD1 TRBJ2-7